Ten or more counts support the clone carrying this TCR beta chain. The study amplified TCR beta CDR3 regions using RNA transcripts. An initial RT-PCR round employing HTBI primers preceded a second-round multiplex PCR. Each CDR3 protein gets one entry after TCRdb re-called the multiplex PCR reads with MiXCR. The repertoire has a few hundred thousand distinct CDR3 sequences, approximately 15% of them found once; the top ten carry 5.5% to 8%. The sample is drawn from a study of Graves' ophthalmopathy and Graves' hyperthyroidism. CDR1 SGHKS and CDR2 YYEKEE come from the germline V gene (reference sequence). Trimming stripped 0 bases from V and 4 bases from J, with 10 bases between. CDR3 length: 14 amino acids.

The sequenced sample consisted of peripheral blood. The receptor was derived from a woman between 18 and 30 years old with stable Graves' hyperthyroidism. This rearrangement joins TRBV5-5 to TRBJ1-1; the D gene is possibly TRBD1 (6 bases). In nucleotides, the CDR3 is TGTGCCAGCAGCTTGGAAGGGGGTTTCACTGAAGCTTTCTTT. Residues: CASSLEGGFTEAFF.